This T cell receptor beta chain was recorded in a study of T cell responses to AZD1222 COVID-19 vaccine. V was pared by 6 bases and J by 2 bases, with 8 bases between. The CDR3 has 12 residues. Per the germline V gene, CDR1 is MGHDK and CDR2 is SYGVNS. Some clones are missing from TCRdb's copy, which holds only in-frame ones; the method was immunoSEQ multiplex PCR. The sample consists of more than 150,000 clones, about 90% of them appearing once. Findings and caveats of the study: Among those given AZD1222, only six were seropositive at baseline. As reported, nearly half of all spike-specific TCRs target variant regions that are unmutated. Elevations in Spike-specific TCR breadth and depth followed administration of two AZD1222 doses. Distributed over spike, vaccine-associated CD4 TCRs predominated at 160-218 and 743-854.

With respect to this clone: The antigen remains undetermined.

This TCR derives from an adult in good health. V gene TRBV25-1 combines with J gene TRBJ2-7, with D possibly TRBD2 on 6 matching bases. This specimen was peripheral blood, taken on day 0 of MenACWY control vaccination. The CDR3 loop is CASSREPYEQYF. The CDR3 DNA reads as TGTGCCAGCAGCCGGGAGCCCTACGAGCAGTACTTC.